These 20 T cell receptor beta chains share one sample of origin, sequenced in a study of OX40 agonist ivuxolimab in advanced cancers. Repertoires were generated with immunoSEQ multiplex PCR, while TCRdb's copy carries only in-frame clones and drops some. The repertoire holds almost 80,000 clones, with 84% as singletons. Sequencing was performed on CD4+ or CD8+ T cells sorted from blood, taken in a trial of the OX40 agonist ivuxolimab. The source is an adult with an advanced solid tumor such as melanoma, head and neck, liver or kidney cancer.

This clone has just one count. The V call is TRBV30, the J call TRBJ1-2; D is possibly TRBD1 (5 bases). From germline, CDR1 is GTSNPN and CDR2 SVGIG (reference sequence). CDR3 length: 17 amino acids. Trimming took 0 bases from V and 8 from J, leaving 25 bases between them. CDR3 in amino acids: CAWSVLLSRRAPAGYTF. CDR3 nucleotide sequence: TGTGCCTGGAGTGTACTTCTATCCCGCAGGGCCCCTGCCGGCTACACCTTC.

The CDR3 here is CASSLVSRATGELFF. CDR3 nucleotide sequence: TGTGCCAGCAGCTTAGTTTCCCGGGCCACGGGGGAGCTGTTTTTT. The chain uses TRBV11-2 and TRBJ2-2; no clear D gene. The CDR3 extends over 15 amino acids. The germline gives CDR1 SGHAT, CDR2 FQNNGV. Deletions cut 1 base from V and 8 bases from J, with 14 bases between.

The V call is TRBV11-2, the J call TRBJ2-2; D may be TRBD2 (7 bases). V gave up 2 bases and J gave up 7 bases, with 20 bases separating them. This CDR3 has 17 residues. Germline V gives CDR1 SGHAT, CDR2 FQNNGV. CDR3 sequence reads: CASSLTLAARGGGELFF. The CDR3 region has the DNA TGTGCCAGCAGCTTAACCCTAGCGGCCCGAGGGGGCGGGGAGCTGTTTTTT.

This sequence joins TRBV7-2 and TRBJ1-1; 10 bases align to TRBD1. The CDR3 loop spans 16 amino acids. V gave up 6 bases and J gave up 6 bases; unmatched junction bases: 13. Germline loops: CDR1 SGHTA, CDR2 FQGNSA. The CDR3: CASSPRQGQGSPEAFF. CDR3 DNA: TGTGCCAGCAGTCCCAGGCAGGGACAGGGGTCGCCTGAAGCTTTCTTT.

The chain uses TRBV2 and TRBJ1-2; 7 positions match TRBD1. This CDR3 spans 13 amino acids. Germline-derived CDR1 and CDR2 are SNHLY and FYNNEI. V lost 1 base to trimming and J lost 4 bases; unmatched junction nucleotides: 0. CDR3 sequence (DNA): TGTGCCAGCAGTGAAGGGGACAGCTATGGCTACACCTTC. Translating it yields CASSEGDSYGYTF.

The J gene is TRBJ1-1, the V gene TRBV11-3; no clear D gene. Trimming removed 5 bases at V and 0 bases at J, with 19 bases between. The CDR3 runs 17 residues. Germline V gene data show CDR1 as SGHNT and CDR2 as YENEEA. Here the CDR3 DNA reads TGTGCCAGCAGCGCGTCCGGGTCTCGATACATGAACACTGAAGCTTTCTTT. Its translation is CASSASGSRYMNTEAFF.

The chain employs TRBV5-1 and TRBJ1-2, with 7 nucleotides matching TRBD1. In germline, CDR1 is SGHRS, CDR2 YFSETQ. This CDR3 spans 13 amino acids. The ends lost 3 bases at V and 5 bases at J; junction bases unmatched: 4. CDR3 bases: TGCGCCAGCAGCTACGGACAGGAGTATGGCTACACCTTC. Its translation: CASSYGQEYGYTF.

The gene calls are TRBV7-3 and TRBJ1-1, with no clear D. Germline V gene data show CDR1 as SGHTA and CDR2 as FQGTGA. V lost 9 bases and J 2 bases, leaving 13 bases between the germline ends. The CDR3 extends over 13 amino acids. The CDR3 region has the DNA TGTGCCAGTTCAGTCTGGGTCAACACTGAAGCTTTCTTT. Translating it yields CASSVWVNTEAFF.

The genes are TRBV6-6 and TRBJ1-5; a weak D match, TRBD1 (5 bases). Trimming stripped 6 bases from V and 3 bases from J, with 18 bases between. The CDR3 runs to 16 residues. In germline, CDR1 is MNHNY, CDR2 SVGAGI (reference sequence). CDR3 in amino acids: CASRPGGVGINQPQHF. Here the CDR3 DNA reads TGTGCCAGCAGGCCTGGGGGGGTGGGGATCAATCAGCCCCAGCATTTT.

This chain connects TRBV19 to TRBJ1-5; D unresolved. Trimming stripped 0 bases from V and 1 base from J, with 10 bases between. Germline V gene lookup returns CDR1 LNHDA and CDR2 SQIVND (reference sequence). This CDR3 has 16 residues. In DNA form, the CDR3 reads TGTGCCAGTAGTATAGAAGGGCAGCCGAGCAATCAGCCCCAGCATTTT. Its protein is CASSIEGQPSNQPQHF.

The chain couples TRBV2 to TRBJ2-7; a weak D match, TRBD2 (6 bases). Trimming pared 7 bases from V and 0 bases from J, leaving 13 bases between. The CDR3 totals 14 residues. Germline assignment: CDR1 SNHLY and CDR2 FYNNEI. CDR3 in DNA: TGTGCCAGCACTAGCGCTAGAAGCTCCTACGAGCAGTACTTC. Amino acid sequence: CASTSARSSYEQYF.

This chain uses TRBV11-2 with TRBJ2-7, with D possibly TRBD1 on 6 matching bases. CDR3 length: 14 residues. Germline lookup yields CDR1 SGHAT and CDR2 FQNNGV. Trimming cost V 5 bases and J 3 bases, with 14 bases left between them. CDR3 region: CASSRSDSDYEQYF. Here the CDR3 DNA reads TGTGCCAGCAGCCGCTCGGACAGTGACTACGAGCAGTACTTC.

The DNA of the CDR3 is TGTGCCAGCAGCCCTACTAGCGGAGGTCGCTACAATGAGCAGTTCTTC. Translation gives CASSPTSGGRYNEQFF. The chain carries TRBV7-9 and TRBJ2-1, with TRBD2 matching over 8 bases. The length of the CDR3 is 16 residues. V was pared by 5 bases and J by 3 bases, with 9 bases of the junction left unmatched. Looked up from germline, CDR1 is SEHNR and CDR2 is FQNEAQ (reference sequence).

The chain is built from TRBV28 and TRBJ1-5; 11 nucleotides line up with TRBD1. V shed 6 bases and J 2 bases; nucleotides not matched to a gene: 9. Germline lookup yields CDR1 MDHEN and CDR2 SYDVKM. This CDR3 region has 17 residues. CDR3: CASSLGQGAYGNQPQHF. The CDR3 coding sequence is TGTGCCAGCAGCCTTGGACAGGGGGCTTATGGCAATCAGCCCCAGCATTTT.

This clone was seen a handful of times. CDR3 in DNA: TGTGCCAGCAGTCCGGGACTAGCGGTGCAAGAGACCCAGTACTTC. It codes for CASSPGLAVQETQYF. The V call is TRBV2, the J call TRBJ2-5; TRBD2 matches 11 bases. Germline values: CDR1 SNHLY, CDR2 FYNNEI. CDR3 size: 15 residues. V shed 5 bases and J 2 bases; nucleotides not matched to a gene: 4.

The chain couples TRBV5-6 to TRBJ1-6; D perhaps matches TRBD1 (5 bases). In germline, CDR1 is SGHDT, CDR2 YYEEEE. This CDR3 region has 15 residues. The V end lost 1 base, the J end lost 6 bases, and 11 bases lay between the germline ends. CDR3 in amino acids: CASSLRGAGNSPLHF. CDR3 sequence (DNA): TGTGCCAGCAGCTTGAGAGGGGCCGGTAATTCACCCCTCCACTTT.

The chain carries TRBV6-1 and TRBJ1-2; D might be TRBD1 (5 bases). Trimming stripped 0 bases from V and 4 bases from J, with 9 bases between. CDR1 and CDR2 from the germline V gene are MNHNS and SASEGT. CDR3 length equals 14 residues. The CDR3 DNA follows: TGTGCCAGCAGTGAAGCGGGCAGGGTCTATGGCTACACCTTC. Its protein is CASSEAGRVYGYTF.

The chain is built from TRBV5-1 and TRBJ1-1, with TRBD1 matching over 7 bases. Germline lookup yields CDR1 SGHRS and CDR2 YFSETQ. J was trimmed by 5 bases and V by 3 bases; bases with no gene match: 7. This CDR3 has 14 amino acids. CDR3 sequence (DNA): TGCGCCAGCAGCTGGGTCAGGGGGAGGACTGAAGCTTTCTTT. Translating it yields CASSWVRGRTEAFF.

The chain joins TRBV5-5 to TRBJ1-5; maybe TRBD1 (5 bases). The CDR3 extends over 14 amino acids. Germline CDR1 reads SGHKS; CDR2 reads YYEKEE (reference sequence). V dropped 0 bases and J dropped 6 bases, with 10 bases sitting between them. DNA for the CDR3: TGTGCCAGCAGCTTGGCAGGGACCACTCAGCCCCAGCATTTT. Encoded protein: CASSLAGTTQPQHF.

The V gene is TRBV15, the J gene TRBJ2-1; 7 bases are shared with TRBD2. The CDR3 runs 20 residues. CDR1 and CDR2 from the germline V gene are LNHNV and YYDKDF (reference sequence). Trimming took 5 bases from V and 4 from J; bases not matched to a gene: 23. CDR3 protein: CATSGVLLAYIRSGYNEQFF. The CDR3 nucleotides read TGTGCCACCAGCGGCGTACTACTAGCGTATATAAGGTCGGGATACAATGAGCAGTTCTTC.